This T cell receptor (beta chain) was sequenced in a study of blood T cell repertoires in COVID-19. Study information: T cells, B-cell-depleted T cells, or PBMCs supplied cDNA or gDNA.

Trimming took 3 bases from V and 2 from J, leaving 10 bases between them. In germline, CDR1 is KGHSH, CDR2 LQKENI. CDR3 length: 14 residues. This clone was picked up many times. In the original processing: Amplification of reference gene primers provided the estimated nucleated cell counts. Profiling relied on immunoSEQ multiplex PCR, and the TCRdb table lists in-frame clones only, not all of them. From that table come the V and J calls and clone size; the DNA was used to work out D and trimming. The table includes roughly 320,000 clones, approximately 90% detected once. The V and J genes are TRBV18 and TRBJ2-5; D possibly corresponds to TRBD1 (5 bases). The sample taken for sequencing was PBMCs or T cells enriched from blood (not recorded which). This TCR was recovered from a man younger than 45 who had recovered from COVID-19. DNA for the CDR3: TGTGCCAGCTCACCCGTCACAGGACAAGAGACCCAGTACTTC. Protein sequence: CASSPVTGQETQYF. The entire variable domain, with the rest obtained from reference TRBV18 and TRBJ2-5, is as follows: NAGVMQNPRHLVRRRGQEARLRCSPMKGHSHVYWYRQLPEEGLKFMVYLQKENIIDESGMPKERFSAEFPKEGPSILRIQQVVRGDSAAYFCASSPVTGQETQYFGPGTRLLVL.